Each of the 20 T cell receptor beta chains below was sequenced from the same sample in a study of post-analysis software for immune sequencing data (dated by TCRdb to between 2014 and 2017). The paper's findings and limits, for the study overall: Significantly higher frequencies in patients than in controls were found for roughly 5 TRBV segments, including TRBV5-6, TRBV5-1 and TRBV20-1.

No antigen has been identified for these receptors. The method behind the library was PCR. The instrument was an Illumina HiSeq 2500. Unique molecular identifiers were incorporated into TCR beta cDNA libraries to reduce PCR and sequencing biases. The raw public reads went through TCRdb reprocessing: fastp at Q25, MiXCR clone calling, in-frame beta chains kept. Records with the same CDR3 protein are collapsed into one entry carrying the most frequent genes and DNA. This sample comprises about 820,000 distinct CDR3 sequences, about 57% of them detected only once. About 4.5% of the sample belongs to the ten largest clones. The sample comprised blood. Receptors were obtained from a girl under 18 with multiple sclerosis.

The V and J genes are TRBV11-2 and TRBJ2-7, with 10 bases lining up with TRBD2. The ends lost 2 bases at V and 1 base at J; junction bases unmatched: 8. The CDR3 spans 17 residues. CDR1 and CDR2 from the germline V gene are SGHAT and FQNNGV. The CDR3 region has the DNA TGTGCCAGCAGCTTATCGGCTAGCGGGGGACTTTCCTACGAGCAGTACTTC. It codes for CASSLSASGGLSYEQYF.

CDR3 loop: CASTTGVGYEQYF. The CDR3 DNA is TGTGCCAGCACTACAGGGGTGGGCTACGAGCAGTACTTC. V is TRBV25-1 and J is TRBJ2-7, with TRBD1 matching 7 bases. Germline V CDR1 and CDR2: MGHDK, SYGVNS. The trim removed 7 bases at V and 3 bases at J, leaving 6 bases unmatched. The CDR3 totals 13 residues.

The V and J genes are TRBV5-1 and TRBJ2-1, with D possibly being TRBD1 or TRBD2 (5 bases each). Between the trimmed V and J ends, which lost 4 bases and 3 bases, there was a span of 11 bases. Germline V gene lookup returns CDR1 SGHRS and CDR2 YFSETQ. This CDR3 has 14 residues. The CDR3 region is CASSGSTGYNEQFF. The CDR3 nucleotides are TGCGCCAGCAGCGGGAGTACAGGCTACAATGAGCAGTTCTTC.

The CDR3 is CAISESRQSQETQYF. For the CDR3, the DNA is TGTGCCATCAGTGAGTCACGACAGTCCCAAGAGACCCAGTACTTC. This chain uses TRBV10-3 with TRBJ2-5; tentatively, D is TRBD1 (5 bases). With 0 bases removed from V and 1 base from J, the gap between germline ends came to 9 bases. Germline V CDR1 and CDR2: ENHRY, SYGVKD. CDR3 length: 15 residues.

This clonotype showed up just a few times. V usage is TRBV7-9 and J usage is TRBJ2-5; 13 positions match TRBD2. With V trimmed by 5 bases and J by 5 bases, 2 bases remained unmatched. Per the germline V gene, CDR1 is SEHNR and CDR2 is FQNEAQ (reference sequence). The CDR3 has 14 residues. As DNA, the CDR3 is TGTGCCAGCAGCCAGGGACTAGCGGGGGAGACCCAGTACTTC. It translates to CASSQGLAGETQYF.

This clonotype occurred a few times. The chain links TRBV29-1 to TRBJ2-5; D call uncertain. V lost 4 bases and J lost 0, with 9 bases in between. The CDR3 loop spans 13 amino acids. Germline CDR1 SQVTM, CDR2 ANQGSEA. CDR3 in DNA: TGCAGCGTTGTGGAAATGTACCAAGAGACCCAGTACTTC. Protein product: CSVVEMYQETQYF.

This CDR3 is CASSSGLDTEAFF. The CDR3 coding sequence is TGTGCCAGCAGCTCCGGACTTGACACTGAAGCTTTCTTT. The V gene is TRBV7-9, the J gene TRBJ1-1; D is uncertain. CDR1 is SEHNR and CDR2 is FQNEAQ in the germline V gene (reference sequence). This CDR3 spans 13 amino acids. The ends were cut back, 4 bases at V and 3 bases at J, with 9 bases in the middle.

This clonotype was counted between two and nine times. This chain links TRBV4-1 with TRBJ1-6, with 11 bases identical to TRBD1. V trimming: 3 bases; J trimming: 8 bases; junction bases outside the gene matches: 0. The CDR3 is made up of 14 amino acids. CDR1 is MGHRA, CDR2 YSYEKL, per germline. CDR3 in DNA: TGCGCCAGCAGCCAGGGACAGGGGGATTCACCCCTCCACTTT. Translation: CASSQGQGDSPLHF.

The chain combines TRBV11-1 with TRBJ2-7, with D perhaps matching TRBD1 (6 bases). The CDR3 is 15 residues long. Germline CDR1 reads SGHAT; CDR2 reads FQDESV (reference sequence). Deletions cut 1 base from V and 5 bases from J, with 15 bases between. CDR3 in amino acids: CASSLGGTLDDEQYV. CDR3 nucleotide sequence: TGTGCCAGCAGCTTAGGGGGGACACTGGATGACGAGCAGTACGTC.

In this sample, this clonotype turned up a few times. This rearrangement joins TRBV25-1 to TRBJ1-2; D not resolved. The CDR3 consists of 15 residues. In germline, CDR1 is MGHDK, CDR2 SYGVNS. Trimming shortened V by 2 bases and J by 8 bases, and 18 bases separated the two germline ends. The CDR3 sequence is CASSEPNSRARGYTF. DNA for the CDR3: TGTGCCAGCAGTGAACCAAACTCAAGGGCCCGAGGCTACACCTTC.

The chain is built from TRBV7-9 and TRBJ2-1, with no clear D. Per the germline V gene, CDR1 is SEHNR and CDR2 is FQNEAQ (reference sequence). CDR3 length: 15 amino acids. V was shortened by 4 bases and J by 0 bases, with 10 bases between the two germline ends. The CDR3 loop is CASSSLVDSYNEQFF. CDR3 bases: TGTGCCAGCAGCTCTCTAGTGGACTCCTACAATGAGCAGTTCTTC.

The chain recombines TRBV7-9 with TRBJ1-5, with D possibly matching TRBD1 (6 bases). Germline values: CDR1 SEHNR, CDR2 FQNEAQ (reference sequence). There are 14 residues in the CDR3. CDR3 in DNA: TGTGCGGTTACCGGGACAACTAGCAATCAGCCCCAGCATTTT. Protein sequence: CAVTGTTSNQPQHF.

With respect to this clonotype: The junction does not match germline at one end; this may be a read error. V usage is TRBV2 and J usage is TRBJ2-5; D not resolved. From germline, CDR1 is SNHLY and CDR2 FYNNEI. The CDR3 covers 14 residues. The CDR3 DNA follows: TGTACCAGCAGTGATCGTTTGTACCAAGAGACCCAGTACTTC. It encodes CTSSDRLYQETQYF.

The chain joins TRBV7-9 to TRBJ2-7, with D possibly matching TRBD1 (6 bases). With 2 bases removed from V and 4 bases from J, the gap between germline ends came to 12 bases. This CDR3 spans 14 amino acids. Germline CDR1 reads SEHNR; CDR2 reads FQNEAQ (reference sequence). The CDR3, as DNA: TGTGCCAGCAGCTTACAACCAGGGGATTACGAGCAGTACTTC. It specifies CASSLQPGDYEQYF.

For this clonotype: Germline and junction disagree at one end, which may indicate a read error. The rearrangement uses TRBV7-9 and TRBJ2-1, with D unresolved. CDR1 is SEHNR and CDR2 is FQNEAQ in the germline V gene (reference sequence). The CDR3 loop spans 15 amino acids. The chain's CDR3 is CASSPRYRGYSEQFF. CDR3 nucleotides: TGTGCCAGCAGTCCCCGCTATCGAGGCTACAGTGAGCAGTTCTTC.

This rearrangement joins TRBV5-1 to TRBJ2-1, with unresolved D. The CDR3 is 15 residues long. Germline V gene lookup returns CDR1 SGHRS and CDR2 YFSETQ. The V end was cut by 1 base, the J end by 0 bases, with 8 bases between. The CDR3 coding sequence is TGCGCCAGCAGCTTGCCCCATAGCTCCTACAATGAGCAGTTCTTC. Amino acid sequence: CASSLPHSSYNEQFF.

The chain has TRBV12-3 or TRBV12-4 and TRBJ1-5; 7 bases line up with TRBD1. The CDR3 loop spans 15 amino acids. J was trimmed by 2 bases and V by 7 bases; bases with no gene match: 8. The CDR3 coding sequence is TGTGCCAGCAAAAACAGGGGACATGGCAATCAGCCCCAGCATTTT. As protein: CASKNRGHGNQPQHF.

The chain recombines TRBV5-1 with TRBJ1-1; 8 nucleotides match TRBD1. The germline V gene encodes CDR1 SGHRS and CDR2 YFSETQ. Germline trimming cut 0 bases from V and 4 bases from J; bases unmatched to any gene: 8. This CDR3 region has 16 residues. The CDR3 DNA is TGCGCCAGCAGCTTGGGGGGCAGGGGGCCCACCACTGAAGCTTTCTTT. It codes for CASSLGGRGPTTEAFF.

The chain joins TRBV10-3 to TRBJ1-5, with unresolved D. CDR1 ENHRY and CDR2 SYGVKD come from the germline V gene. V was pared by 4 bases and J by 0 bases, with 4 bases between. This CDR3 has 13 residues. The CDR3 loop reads CAISGDSNQPQHF. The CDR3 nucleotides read TGTGCCATCAGTGGGGATAGCAATCAGCCCCAGCATTTT.

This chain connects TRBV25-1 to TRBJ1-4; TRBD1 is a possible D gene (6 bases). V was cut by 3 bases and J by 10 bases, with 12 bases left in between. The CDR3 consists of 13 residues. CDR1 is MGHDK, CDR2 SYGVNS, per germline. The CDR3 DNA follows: TGTGCCAGCAGTGAGGCCGGGGGCGGAAAACTGTTTTTT. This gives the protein CASSEAGGGKLFF. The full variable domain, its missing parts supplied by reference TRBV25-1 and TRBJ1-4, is EADIYQTPRYLVIGTGKKITLECSQTMGHDKMYWYQQDPGMELHLIHYSYGVNSTEKGDLSSESTVSRIRTEHFPLTLESARPSHTSQYLCASSEAGGGKLFFGSGTQLSVL.